A selection of T cell receptor beta chains follows, all from one sample in a study of cytomegalovirus exposure and HLA in healthy donors. Libraries were prepared by immunoSEQ multiplex PCR; TCRdb keeps only in-frame clonotypes and omits some of them. The repertoire holds about 190,000 clones, with around 80% as singletons. The sample taken for sequencing was PBMCs. These receptors all stem from a man aged 40-55 years in good health and CMV-seropositive. Each CDR3 is given with its conserved first and last residue. A D gene is named only where the DNA matches it firmly. Some rows mark clone size as missing; the rest say once, few, many or name a class of expanded clone.

abundance	v_gene	j_gene	d_gene	CDR3nt	CDR3aa
-	TRBV5-6	TRBJ2-1	-	TGTGCCAGCAGCTTCTCTATGGATGAGCAGTTCTTC	CASSFSMDEQFF
-	TRBV27	TRBJ1-1	-	TGTGCCAGCAGTTCCTTTCCGGGCACTGAAGCTTTCTTT	CASSSFPGTEAFF
-	TRBV28	TRBJ1-1	-	TGTGCCAGCAGCCCGGTGAAGGAAGCTTTCTTT	CASSPVKEAFF
-	TRBV19	TRBJ1-5	-	TGTGCCAGTAGTATTCGTATGGAACCGCGGTACAATCAGCCCCAGCATTTT	CASSIRMEPRYNQPQHF
-	TRBV5-1	TRBJ1-5	TRBD1	TGCGCCAGCAGCTCGGGACAGGGAGATCAGCCCCAGCATTTT	CASSSGQGDQPQHF
-	TRBV11-2	TRBJ1-5	-	TGTGCCAGCAGCTTCGCGGGGGGTCAGCCCCAGCATTTT	CASSFAGGQPQHF
-	TRBV2	TRBJ1-5	-	TGTGCCAGCAGTGAAGGGCAACCGACTAATCAGCCCCAGCATTTT	CASSEGQPTNQPQHF
-	TRBV5-6	TRBJ2-3	TRBD2	TGTGCCAGCAGCTTGGCCAGCAGGGAGGGAGATACGCAGTATTTT	CASSLASREGDTQYF
-	TRBV10-1	TRBJ1-2	-	TGCGCCAGCAGTGCTTCGCCTGGGGGGTCCTATGGCTACACCTTC	CASSASPGGSYGYTF
-	TRBV7-9	TRBJ2-1	-	TGTGCCAGCAGCTTAGTTATCGGTTACAATGAGCAGTTCTTC	CASSLVIGYNEQFF
-	TRBV5-1	TRBJ1-5	-	TGCGCCAGCAGCCGCGGGGGGTCTAATCAGCCCCAGCATTTT	CASSRGGSNQPQHF
few	TRBV27	TRBJ2-2	-	TGTGCCAGCGGCAAGTACACCGGGGAGCTGTTTTTT	CASGKYTGELFF
-	TRBV7-2	TRBJ2-7	-	TGTGCCAGCAGCCCGATCGGGGGTTCCCTAGGTGAGCAGTACTTC	CASSPIGGSLGEQYF
few	TRBV9	TRBJ2-2	-	TGTGCCAGCAGCCCCACTCCGGTGTGGGAGCTGTTTTTT	CASSPTPVWELFF
-	TRBV15	TRBJ2-1	TRBD1	TGTGCCACCAGCAGAGATCGGATCGGACAGGGGAAATTCTTC	CATSRDRIGQGKFF
-	TRBV4-2	TRBJ1-1	-	TGTGCCAGCAGCCAAGTCTCGAACACTGAAGCTTTCTTT	CASSQVSNTEAFF
-	TRBV5-1	TRBJ2-3	-	TGCGCCAGCGGCCTTCAGGGGACAGATACGCAGTATTTT	CASGLQGTDTQYF
-	TRBV5-6	TRBJ2-1	TRBD2	TGTGCCAGCAGCGCCCCTGGGGCGGGAGGGCTGGAGGAGCAGTTCTTC	CASSAPGAGGLEEQFF
-	TRBV27	TRBJ2-3	-	TGTGCCAGCAAGTCGGCAGGGTGGACAGATACGCAGTATTTT	CASKSAGWTDTQYF
-	TRBV12-5	TRBJ1-1	-	TGTGCTAGTGGTTTTCCGGAGCCAGAAGCTTTCTTT	CASGFPEPEAFF
-	TRBV7-9	TRBJ2-7	-	TGTGCCAGCAGCGCCACGCCCGCCCGGGAGCAGTACTTC	CASSATPAREQYF
-	TRBV2	TRBJ2-5	-	TGTGCCAGCAGGGAAACCGGGACACCGGGGGAGACCCAGTACTTC	CASRETGTPGETQYF
few	TRBV5-1	TRBJ2-3	TRBD2	TGCGCCAGCAGCTTAAGCGGGAGACCGACAGATACGCAGTATTTT	CASSLSGRPTDTQYF
-	TRBV6-5	TRBJ2-1	TRBD2	TGTGCCAGCAGTTACAGGGGACTAGCGGGAGACGATGAGCAGTTCTTC	CASSYRGLAGDDEQFF
-	TRBV19	TRBJ2-7	-	TGTGCCAGTAGCGTAGACAGCCAACAATCCTACGAGCAGTACTTC	CASSVDSQQSYEQYF
-	TRBV6-6	TRBJ2-7	TRBD1	TGTGCCAGCAGGCCCGGGACAGGGGGCTACGAGCAGTACTTC	CASRPGTGGYEQYF
once	TRBV5-4	TRBJ2-7	-	TGTGCCAGCAGCTTGGAGTCTTTCCGATTGAGCGAGCAGTACTTC	CASSLESFRLSEQYF
-	TRBV18	TRBJ2-3	TRBD1	TGTGCCAGCTCAAAAGGACAGGGAGGCACCACAGATACGCAGTATTTT	CASSKGQGGTTDTQYF
-	TRBV6-5	TRBJ2-7	-	TGTGCCAGCAGTTACCAGGGTCGGAAGTACTTC	CASSYQGRKYF
once	TRBV5-1	TRBJ1-1	-	TGCGCCAGCAGGGTGGGGTACGGGGGAGGAGACACTGAAGCTTTCTTT	CASRVGYGGGDTEAFF
-	TRBV5-8	TRBJ2-2	-	TGTGCCAGCATCAGCAGGGGAGTGGGACCCGGGGAGCTGTTTTTT	CASISRGVGPGELFF
-	TRBV27	TRBJ2-7	-	TGTGCCAGCAGTGAAGGGGTGGGCGTGGAGGGTGTTGGTCCCCCCTACGAGCAGTACTTC	CASSEGVGVEGVGPPYEQYF
-	TRBV28	TRBJ1-4	TRBD1	TGTGCCAGCAGTGCCGCCGACAGGGGTAATGAAAAACTGTTTTTT	CASSAADRGNEKLFF
once	TRBV29-1	TRBJ2-7	TRBD2	TGCAGCGTTGAAAGCGTCGCGGGGGCCTACGAGCAGTACTTC	CSVESVAGAYEQYF
-	TRBV28	TRBJ2-3	-	TGTGCCAGCGAGAGCCGAGCGGGAGATACGCAGTATTTT	CASESRAGDTQYF
-	TRBV29-1	TRBJ2-3	-	TGCAGCGTTGAAGGTGGGGCACGGGCCACAGATACGCAGTATTTT	CSVEGGARATDTQYF
-	TRBV27	TRBJ1-1	TRBD1	TGTGCCAGCAGTTTATCGCCGACAGGGGCGGGTGGTGAAGCTTTCTTT	CASSLSPTGAGGEAFF
-	TRBV5-8	TRBJ2-7	-	TGTGCCAGCAGCTTGGGTCCCGGCTACGAGCAGTACTTC	CASSLGPGYEQYF
-	TRBV5-6	TRBJ2-7	TRBD1	TGTGCCTATTCCTGGGACAGATCCTACGAGCAGTACTTC	CAYSWDRSYEQYF
-	TRBV9	TRBJ2-1	-	TGTGCCAGCAGCGTTGCGAGCTCCTACAATGAGCAGTTCTTC	CASSVASSYNEQFF
few	TRBV2	TRBJ1-1	-	TGTGCCAGCAGTGGGGCCGGGACACCGAACACTGAAGCTTTCTTT	CASSGAGTPNTEAFF
-	TRBV27	TRBJ2-7	-	TGTGCCAGCAGTTTACAGCGGTTCGCCTACGAGCAGTACTTC	CASSLQRFAYEQYF
-	TRBV11-2	TRBJ2-7	TRBD2	TGTGCCAGCAGCTCCACTAGCGTCCGAGGGGTCTACGAGCAGTACTTC	CASSSTSVRGVYEQYF
-	TRBV29-1	TRBJ2-7	TRBD1	TGCAGCGTTGGAGGACAGGGGGCGACCTACGAGCAGTACTTC	CSVGGQGATYEQYF
-	TRBV2	TRBJ2-4	TRBD2	TGTGCCAGCACCCCCGCTAGCGGGAGTGATGGCATTCAGTACTTC	CASTPASGSDGIQYF
-	TRBV6-5	TRBJ2-7	TRBD1	TGTGCCAGCAGTTACTCACGGGACAGCTACGAGCAGTACTTC	CASSYSRDSYEQYF
-	TRBV7-3	TRBJ2-4	TRBD2	TGTGCCAGCAGCTTAACGCGGCTAGCGGGAGAAAACAGTCAGTACTTC	CASSLTRLAGENSQYF
-	TRBV5-1	TRBJ1-1	-	TGCGCCAGCAGCTTAACTGGAGGCACTGAAGCTTTCTTT	CASSLTGGTEAFF
-	TRBV19	TRBJ1-2	-	TGTGCCAGTAGGACACTCCAGGGGAGAGACTATGGCTACACCTTC	CASRTLQGRDYGYTF
few	TRBV4-2	TRBJ1-2	-	TGTGCCAGCAGCCAAGTGCGGGAGAGTGGCTACACCTTC	CASSQVRESGYTF
-	TRBV5-6	TRBJ2-1	-	TGTGCCAGCAGCTTACCGGGATCAGGCGGATATGAGCAGTTCTTC	CASSLPGSGGYEQFF
-	TRBV27	TRBJ1-2	TRBD1	TGTGCCAGCAGTTTGAACAGGGGGCTCGGTGGCTACACCTTC	CASSLNRGLGGYTF
-	TRBV27	TRBJ1-5	-	TGTGCCAGCAGTTTGTCCACAAATCAGCCCCAGCATTTT	CASSLSTNQPQHF
-	TRBV7-7	TRBJ2-5	-	TGTGCTAGCAGTCCCTCCCAGCAAGAGACCCAGTACTTC	CASSPSQQETQYF
-	TRBV18	TRBJ2-3	TRBD2	TGTGCCAGCTCACCGAAGACTAGCGGGATTAGCGATACGCAGTATTTT	CASSPKTSGISDTQYF
-	TRBV4-3	TRBJ2-2	-	TGCGCCAGCAGCCAATTAGACACCGGGGAGCTGTTTTTT	CASSQLDTGELFF
-	TRBV28	TRBJ2-7	TRBD2	TGTGCCAGCTTGACTAGCAGATCCTACGAGCAGTACTTC	CASLTSRSYEQYF
once	TRBV5-1	TRBJ1-1	-	TGCGCCAGCAGGGCGCAGGGGTCGAACACTGAAGCTTTCTTT	CASRAQGSNTEAFF
once	TRBV28	TRBJ1-5	-	TGTGCCAGCAGTTTATCCCAGGGAGGGAGCAATCAGCCCCAGCATTTT	CASSLSQGGSNQPQHF